The rows below give T cell receptor beta chains drawn from one sample of a study of blood T cells in healthy people across ages. TCRdb recomputed calls from the 5' RACE reads with MiXCR, one row per CDR3 protein. The sample comprises around 1,900,000 distinct CDR3 sequences, 30% to 40% of which are singletons, and approximately 22% rests with the top ten. The sample taken for sequencing was blood. These receptor sequences come from a human donor in good health. The CDR3 runs from the conserved cysteine through the conserved F or W. A D gene is named only where the DNA matches it firmly. Rows give clone size only sometimes, using once, few, many, or a class for an expanded clone.

J gene | clone size | D gene | V gene | CDR3 DNA | CDR3 protein
TRBJ1-1 | few | TRBD1 | TRBV18 | TGTGCCAGCTCACCCGACAGGGGGCAAACTGAAGCTTTCTTT | CASSPDRGQTEAFF
TRBJ1-1 | . | . | TRBV5-6 | TGTGCCAGCAGTCGTGTACGGCAGAACCTTGACACTGAAGCTTTCTTT | CASSRVRQNLDTEAFF
TRBJ1-2 | . | . | TRBV20-1 | TGCAGTGCTCCGACCGAGGGGACTAATGGCTACACCTTC | CSAPTEGTNGYTF
TRBJ2-5 | . | . | TRBV10-3 | TGTGCCATCAGGGGGGGGCAACAAGAGACCCAGTACTTC | CAIRGGQQETQYF
TRBJ2-1 | few | . | TRBV28 | TGTGCCAGCAGTTTATTTGCCTACCTGGGCAATGAGCAGTTCTTC | CASSLFAYLGNEQFF
TRBJ2-7 | few | . | TRBV28 | TGTGCCAGCAGAGCGTCTCTTGCCTCCTACGAGCAGTACTTC | CASRASLASYEQYF
TRBJ2-7 | . | . | TRBV6-6 | TGTGCCAGCAGAAAGGGGTTTGGAACCTACGAGCAGTACTTC | CASRKGFGTYEQYF
TRBJ2-3 | few | TRBD1 | TRBV20-1 | TGCAGCACGGGACAGGGGGCCGCCTTAACAGATACGCAGTATTTT | CSTGQGAALTDTQYF
TRBJ1-2 | few | . | TRBV19 | TGTGCCAGTAGTATAGGGTCGGGGGCAGGAGGCTACACCTTC | CASSIGSGAGGYTF
TRBJ2-7 | . | TRBD1 | TRBV28 | TGTGCCAGCAGTCCACGGGGACAGGGGGCAGGCGAGCAGTACTTC | CASSPRGQGAGEQYF
TRBJ2-7 | . | TRBD2 | TRBV11-1 | TGTGCCAGCAGTCGTAGCGGGGTTCACTACGAGCAGTACTTC | CASSRSGVHYEQYF
TRBJ1-2 | . | . | TRBV7-3 | TGTGCCAGCAGCTTAACTCAATTAGGTGCTGGCTACACCTTC | CASSLTQLGAGYTF
TRBJ2-5 | few | . | TRBV3-1 | TGTGCCAGGCCTCCGGGACACAGCCAAGAGACCCAGTACTTC | CARPPGHSQETQYF
TRBJ1-4 | few | . | TRBV20-1 | TGCAGTGCTAGAGATCGCCGCCATGGTGAAAAACTGTTTTTT | CSARDRRHGEKLFF
TRBJ2-7 | . | . | TRBV28 | TGTGCCAGCAGTTTGTGGGGCAGGGGCACCTACGAGCAGTACTTC | CASSLWGRGTYEQYF
TRBJ1-2 | few | TRBD1 | TRBV18 | TGTGCCAGCTCACCTCGGCAGGGGGCTGACTATGGCTACACCTTC | CASSPRQGADYGYTF
TRBJ1-3 | few | . | TRBV29-1 | TGCAGCACTGCAGGGCCTGGAAACACCATATATTTT | CSTAGPGNTIYF
TRBJ2-1 | few | TRBD1 | TRBV5-5 | TGTGCCAGCAGCTTGGGGGACAGGGCCCTCGGTGAGCAGTTCTTC | CASSLGDRALGEQFF
TRBJ1-2 | . | TRBD1 | TRBV6-2/TRBV6-3 | TGTGCCAGCATTCGCGACAGGGGGTATGGTGGCTACACCTTC | CASIRDRGYGGYTF
TRBJ2-5 | . | . | TRBV9 | TGTGCCAGCAGCGTAGACCCACATGGGGAGCAGTACTTC | CASSVDPHGEQYF
TRBJ2-3 | . | TRBD2 | TRBV20-1 | TGCAGTGCCAGGCGTCCGGGAAGCGGGGGAGGAGATACGCAGTATTTT | CSARRPGSGGGDTQYF
TRBJ1-2 | . | . | TRBV6-2/TRBV6-3 | TGTGCCAGCAGTTACAGAGCTTACCCGCGCTATGGCTACACCTTC | CASSYRAYPRYGYTF
TRBJ2-5 | . | TRBD2 | TRBV2 | TGTGCCAGCTCAGGGACTAGCGGGGCCGGGACGGCCCAGTACTTC | CASSGTSGAGTAQYF
TRBJ1-1 | many | . | TRBV11-2 | TGTGCCAGCAGCTTAGATAAGAACACTGAAGCTTTCTTT | CASSLDKNTEAFF
TRBJ1-2 | . | . | TRBV6-2/TRBV6-3 | TGTGCCAGCACCTCTGGGACTAACTATGGCTACACCTTC | CASTSGTNYGYTF
TRBJ1-1 | . | . | TRBV18 | TGTGCCAGCTCACCCACTCAGAACACTGAAGCTTTCTTT | CASSPTQNTEAFF
TRBJ2-5 | few | TRBD1 | TRBV14 | TGTGCCAGCAGCCGGAACAGGGGGCGCGTGGAGACCCAGTACTTC | CASSRNRGRVETQYF
TRBJ1-2 | . | TRBD1 | TRBV6-5 | TGTGCCAGCAGCCCCGGACAGGACGAGATCTATGGCTACACCTTC | CASSPGQDEIYGYTF
TRBJ1-1 | . | TRBD1 | TRBV7-9 | TGTGCCAGCGGCACAACAGGGGGCACTGAAGCTTTCTTT | CASGTTGGTEAFF
TRBJ2-7 | once | . | TRBV28 | TGTGCCGCGAAGGGACTTCGCTACGAGCAGTACTTC | CAAKGLRYEQYF
TRBJ2-3 | once | . | TRBV4-2 | TGTGCCAGCAGCCAAGATGGCCCCACAGATACGCAGTATTTT | CASSQDGPTDTQYF
TRBJ2-1 | once | . | TRBV5-1 | TGCGCCAGCAGCTTGGCCGCAACGGGATTATACAATGAGCAGTTCTTC | CASSLAATGLYNEQFF
TRBJ1-2 | . | . | TRBV28 | TGTGCCAGCAGTTTACCCCGAGGGGAGGGCTATGGCCACACCTTC | CASSLPRGEGYGHTF
TRBJ1-1 | few | . | TRBV5-5 | TGTGCCAGCACCCCTTCGGGGCGGAACACTGAAGCTTTCTTT | CASTPSGRNTEAFF
TRBJ1-1 | . | . | TRBV5-5 | TGTGCCAGCAGCCCGATTTCTTGGCTGAACACTGAAGCTTTCTTT | CASSPISWLNTEAFF
TRBJ1-5 | . | TRBD1 | TRBV6-1 | TGTGCCAGCAGTGAAATTCTGACAGGGGAGGGTCAGCCCCAGCATTTT | CASSEILTGEGQPQHF
TRBJ1-2 | . | TRBD1 | TRBV19 | TGTGCCAGTAGTACAACTGGACAGGGGGTGTCTGGCTACACCTTC | CASSTTGQGVSGYTF
TRBJ2-5 | . | TRBD2 | TRBV20-1 | TGCAGTGTAAGCGGGGGGGCCCAAGAGACCCAGTACTTC | CSVSGGAQETQYF
TRBJ2-1 | . | TRBD2 | TRBV20-1 | TGCAGTGCTAGACCCCGGACTAGCGGGGGCGGGGGCTCCTACAATGAGCAGTTCTTC | CSARPRTSGGGGSYNEQFF
TRBJ2-3 | few | . | TRBV5-4 | TGTGCCAGCAGCCCAGGGGTTGATCCAGGGGACACAGATACGCAGTATTTT | CASSPGVDPGDTDTQYF
TRBJ1-2 | . | TRBD1 | TRBV5-6 | TGTGCCAGCAGCGTACAGGGGGAACTCTATGGCTACACCTTC | CASSVQGELYGYTF
TRBJ2-3 | few | . | TRBV7-3 | TGTGCCAGCAGCTCACAAGGTCGTCAGGGAACAGATACGCAGTATTTT | CASSSQGRQGTDTQYF
TRBJ2-3 | few | . | TRBV20-1 | TGCAGTGCCGCGAAGGGGCCATTCCCAGATACGCAGTATTTT | CSAAKGPFPDTQYF
TRBJ2-3 | . | . | TRBV6-2/TRBV6-3 | TGTGCCAGCAGTACCCCCAGGGTTGGCACAGATACGCAGTATTTT | CASSTPRVGTDTQYF
TRBJ1-4 | few | TRBD1 | TRBV4-3 | TGCGCCAGCAGCCAGGATCGACCCGACAGGGGGCGTGCGAATGAAAAACTGTTTTTT | CASSQDRPDRGRANEKLFF
TRBJ2-1 | . | . | TRBV11-2 | TGTGCCAGCAGCTTAGGGGGGGCCCCCAATGAGCAGTTCTTC | CASSLGGAPNEQFF
TRBJ1-3 | once | . | TRBV6-5 | TGTGCCAGCAGACGAGGAAGGGTCTCTGGAAACACCATATATTTT | CASRRGRVSGNTIYF
TRBJ2-1 | . | TRBD2 | TRBV29-1 | TGCAGCGTTGGTGCGGGGGTCTCCTACAATGAGCAGTTCTTC | CSVGAGVSYNEQFF
TRBJ2-3 | . | TRBD1 | TRBV6-5 | TGTGCCAGCAGTTACTCGCCTCCTGGGACAGCTAGCACAGATACGCAGTATTTT | CASSYSPPGTASTDTQYF
TRBJ2-4 | . | . | TRBV12-3/TRBV12-4 | TGTGCCAGCAGTTTAGTTCCGGACAACCTCGGGGAGCAGTACTTC | CASSLVPDNLGEQYF
TRBJ2-7 | once | . | TRBV3-1 | TGTGCCAGCAGTCCGAGGTCCCTCTCCTACGAGCAGTACTTC | CASSPRSLSYEQYF
TRBJ2-2 | . | . | TRBV5-1 | TGCGCCAGCAGCTTCGAACCCCTACGCAGGCTGAACACCGGGGAGCTGTTTTTT | CASSFEPLRRLNTGELFF
TRBJ2-5 | few | . | TRBV6-4 | TGTGCCAGCAATACCGACGGGACCGAGGCAGAGACCCAGTACTTC | CASNTDGTEAETQYF